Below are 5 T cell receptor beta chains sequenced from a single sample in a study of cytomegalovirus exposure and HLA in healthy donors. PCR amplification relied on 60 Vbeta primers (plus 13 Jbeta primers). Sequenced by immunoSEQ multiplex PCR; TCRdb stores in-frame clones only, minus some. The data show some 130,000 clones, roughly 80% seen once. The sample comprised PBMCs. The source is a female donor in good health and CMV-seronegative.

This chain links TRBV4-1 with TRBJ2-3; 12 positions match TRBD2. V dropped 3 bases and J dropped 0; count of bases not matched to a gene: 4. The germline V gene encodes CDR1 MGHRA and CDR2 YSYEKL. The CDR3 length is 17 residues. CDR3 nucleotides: TGCGCCAGCAGCCAGTGGGGGACTAGCGGGAGCACAGATACGCAGTATTTT. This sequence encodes CASSQWGTSGSTDTQYF.

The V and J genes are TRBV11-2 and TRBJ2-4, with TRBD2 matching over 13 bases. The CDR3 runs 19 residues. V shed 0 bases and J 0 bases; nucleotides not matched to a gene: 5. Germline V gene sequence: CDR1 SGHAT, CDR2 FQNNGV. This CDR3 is CASSLDRGLAGLAKNIQYF. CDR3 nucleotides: TGTGCCAGCAGCTTAGATCGGGGACTAGCGGGATTAGCCAAAAACATTCAGTACTTC.

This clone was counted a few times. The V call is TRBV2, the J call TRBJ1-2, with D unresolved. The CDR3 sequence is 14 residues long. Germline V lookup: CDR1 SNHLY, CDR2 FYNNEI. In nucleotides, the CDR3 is TGTGCTTTGGCCGAAACGGGAGGGAACTATGGCTACACCTTC. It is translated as CALAETGGNYGYTF.

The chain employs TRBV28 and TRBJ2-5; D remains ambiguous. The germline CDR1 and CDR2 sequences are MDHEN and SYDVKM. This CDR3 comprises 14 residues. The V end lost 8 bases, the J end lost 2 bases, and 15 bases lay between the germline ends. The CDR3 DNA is TGTGCCAGCTCTGGTTCGGGTTTACAAGAGACCCAGTACTTC. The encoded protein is CASSGSGLQETQYF.

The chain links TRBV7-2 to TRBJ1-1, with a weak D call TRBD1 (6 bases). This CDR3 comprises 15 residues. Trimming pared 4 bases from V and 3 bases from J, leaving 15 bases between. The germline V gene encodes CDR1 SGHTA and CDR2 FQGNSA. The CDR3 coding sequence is TGTGCCAGCAGCTACAGGGACGGTTGGTACACTGAAGCTTTCTTT. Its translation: CASSYRDGWYTEAFF.